This T cell receptor beta chain was sequenced for a study of Graves' ophthalmopathy and Graves' hyperthyroidism. Study-wide results and limits: Among expanded thyroid clonotypes above 0.001 frequency, most also occurred in blood.

As for this clonotype: As yet, its antigen is unknown.

Patients were excluded if they had other autoimmune diseases or uncontrolled infections, and likewise if pregnancy or lactation applied. It was on clinical symptoms, serum thyroxine, TRAb, thyroid ultrasound and orbital computed tomography that diagnosis relied. Transcripts of RNA were the source for amplifying TCR beta CDR3 regions. HTBI-primed RT-PCR formed the first round, and a multiplex PCR formed the second. In TCRdb, the multiplex PCR reads were re-called with MiXCR into one record per CDR3 protein. Among about 740,000 distinct CDR3 sequences listed, around 40% were seen once. Sequencing was carried out using peripheral blood. This clonotype was sampled from an adult man with Graves' ophthalmopathy.

The chain's CDR3 is CASSLNQDQPQHF. The CDR3, as DNA: TGTGCCAGCAGTTTAAACCAAGATCAGCCCCAGCATTTT. This chain joins TRBV12-3 or TRBV12-4 and TRBJ1-5, with D unresolved. The germline V and J ends were trimmed by 2 bases and 5 bases, with 7 bases remaining between them. CDR3 length: 13 amino acids.